Listed below are T cell receptor beta chains from one sample, sequenced in a study of T cell responses to AZD1222 COVID-19 vaccine. The repertoire was sequenced with immunoSEQ multiplex PCR; TCRdb's copy has only in-frame clones and lacks some. This table has 180,000 or so clones, 94% appearing once. Sequencing was performed on peripheral blood, taken on day 0 of AZD1222 vaccination. The receptors were sampled from an adult in good health. The CDR3 runs from the conserved cysteine through the conserved F or W. D genes are given only for firm matches. Where a row states a size, it is once, few, many or the class of an expanded clone; other rows omit it.

size,V,J,D,DNA,CDR3
once,TRBV5-5,TRBJ1-6,.,TGTGCCAGCAGCTTGGATGGATCAGAGAGCTCCTATAATTCACCCCTCCACTTT,CASSLDGSESSYNSPLHF
.,TRBV7-2,TRBJ2-3,.,TGTGCCAGCAGCTTAGCTCAGGGAGGTACGCAGTATTTT,CASSLAQGGTQYF
.,TRBV29-1,TRBJ1-3,TRBD1,TGCAGCGTTGAAGGTCTCAAGGGGGCTCTAGTCTCTGGAAACACCATATATTTT,CSVEGLKGALVSGNTIYF
.,TRBV5-1,TRBJ2-6,.,TGCGCCAGCAGCTTGGCGACCCGCGCTGGGGCCAACGTCCTGACTTTC,CASSLATRAGANVLTF
.,TRBV3-1/TRBV3-2,TRBJ2-1,.,TGTGCCAGCAGCCAAGGCCTCCCTCCCAATGAGCAGTTCTTC,CASSQGLPPNEQFF
.,TRBV4-2,TRBJ1-1,.,TGTGCCAGCAGCCAAGATGATTGGCAGGGGAACACTGAAGCTTTCTTT,CASSQDDWQGNTEAFF
few,TRBV15,TRBJ2-1,.,TGTGCCACCAGCAACGGACTTTACCCTAATGAGCAGTTCTTC,CATSNGLYPNEQFF
.,TRBV5-1,TRBJ2-2,.,TGCGCCAGCAGCTTGGGACGGTCGAACACCGGGGAGCTGTTTTTT,CASSLGRSNTGELFF
.,TRBV6-5,TRBJ1-2,TRBD1,TGTGCCAGCACCTCCCAGGGGGGACAGGGACACACCTTC,CASTSQGGQGHTF
once,TRBV10-3,TRBJ1-5,.,TGTGCCATCAGTGACCCTCCGGGACGGATGACTCTAAATCAGCCCCAGCATTTT,CAISDPPGRMTLNQPQHF
.,TRBV9,TRBJ1-3,TRBD1,TGTGCCAGCAGCGTACGGGACAGGGGGGTGGCTGGAAACACCATATATTTT,CASSVRDRGVAGNTIYF
.,TRBV19,TRBJ2-1,.,TGTGCCAGTAGGGCTCCTAGCTCCTACAATGAGCAGTTCTTC,CASRAPSSYNEQFF
.,TRBV11-2,TRBJ2-5,.,TGTGCCAGCAGCTTATCACCCGAAGAGACCCAGTACTTC,CASSLSPEETQYF
.,TRBV7-9,TRBJ1-2,.,TGTGCCAGCAGCCACCCCATCTCAGGGGTCCCCTATGGCTACACCTTC,CASSHPISGVPYGYTF
.,TRBV27,TRBJ1-4,.,TGTGCCAGCAGTTCCGCCCTGGGCAGGGAAAAACTGTTTTTT,CASSSALGREKLFF
.,TRBV28,TRBJ2-2,.,TGTGCCAGCAGTTTTGGGGGTACGGCCGGGGAGCTGTTTTTT,CASSFGGTAGELFF
.,TRBV2,TRBJ1-1,.,TGTGCCAGCAGTTATGAATTGAACACTGAAGCTTTCTTT,CASSYELNTEAFF
.,TRBV11-2,TRBJ2-1,TRBD2,TGTGCCAGCAGCTTCGGACTAGCGGGAAGCTCCTACAATGAGCAGTTCTTC,CASSFGLAGSSYNEQFF
once,TRBV10-3,TRBJ2-2,.,TGTGCCACCAGGGTCGTCGAGGACACCGGGGAGCTGTTTTTT,CATRVVEDTGELFF
few,TRBV7-6,TRBJ1-1,.,TGTGCCAGCAGCTTAGAGGAGAACACTGAAGCTTTCTTT,CASSLEENTEAFF
.,TRBV6-5,TRBJ1-5,.,TGTGCCAGCAGGCGGACAGTGAATCAGCCCCAGCATTTT,CASRRTVNQPQHF
.,TRBV28,TRBJ2-3,.,TGTGCCAGCAGTCTCACTAGCACAGATACGCAGTATTTT,CASSLTSTDTQYF
.,TRBV6-5,TRBJ1-2,.,TGTGCCAGCAGGGCAGGGGTCGGCTACACCTTC,CASRAGVGYTF
.,TRBV19,TRBJ2-1,.,TGTGCCAGTAGTATAGCGGGACCCTTAGTTAATGAGCAGTTCTTC,CASSIAGPLVNEQFF
.,TRBV11-3,TRBJ2-1,.,TGTGCCAGCAGCCCAGGGGGGGGCTCCTACAATGAGCAGTTCTTC,CASSPGGGSYNEQFF
.,TRBV7-9,TRBJ1-2,TRBD1,TGTGCCAGCAGCACCCTGACAGGGAACTATGGCTACACCTTC,CASSTLTGNYGYTF
.,TRBV6-5,TRBJ1-2,.,TGTGCCAGCAGTTACTCGGGCAGGGCTAACTATGGCTACACCTTC,CASSYSGRANYGYTF
.,TRBV10-3,TRBJ1-1,.,TGTGCCATCGGGGCAGGCTCGGGTTCGGTCACTGAAGCTTTCTTT,CAIGAGSGSVTEAFF
.,TRBV5-1,TRBJ2-5,.,TGCGCCAGCAGCTTCCGAGAGACCCAGTACTTC,CASSFRETQYF
.,TRBV5-5,TRBJ1-3,.,TGTGCCAGCAGCTATGGGACGACAGTAGTGGCTGGAAACACCATATATTTT,CASSYGTTVVAGNTIYF
.,TRBV10-3,TRBJ1-6,.,TGTGCCATCAGTGACCCGGACGGCCGCACCCTCCACTTT,CAISDPDGRTLHF
.,TRBV29-1,TRBJ2-7,TRBD1,TGCAGCGCTGGGACAGGGGGCTACGAGCAGTACTTC,CSAGTGGYEQYF
.,TRBV18,TRBJ1-2,.,TGTGCCAGCTCACCTGGGGGTGATGGCTACACCTTC,CASSPGGDGYTF
.,TRBV28,TRBJ1-1,TRBD1,TGTGCCAGCAGTCCCCACAGGGGGCAGACTGAAGCTTTCTTT,CASSPHRGQTEAFF
once,TRBV6-4,TRBJ1-6,.,TGTGCCAGCAGCGGGAGCTCCTATAATTCACCCCTCCACTTT,CASSGSSYNSPLHF
.,TRBV5-1,TRBJ1-4,.,TGCGCCAGCAGCTTGGCCCTAGGCCCCAGTGAAAAACTGTTTTTT,CASSLALGPSEKLFF
.,TRBV5-6,TRBJ2-5,.,TGTGCCAGCAGCACCGGGGTAAACCAAGAGACCCAGTACTTC,CASSTGVNQETQYF
.,TRBV2,TRBJ2-1,TRBD1,TGTGCCAGCAGGCTCGCCGGGACAGCACACAATGAGCAGTTCTTC,CASRLAGTAHNEQFF
.,TRBV5-4,TRBJ1-1,.,TGTGCCAGCAGCTTGCCGGGCACTGAAGCTTTCTTT,CASSLPGTEAFF
.,TRBV9,TRBJ1-6,TRBD1,TGTGCCAGCAGCGTAGAGGGACAGGTCCGGTCACCCCTCCACTTT,CASSVEGQVRSPLHF
.,TRBV4-2,TRBJ1-1,.,TGTGCCAGCAGCCAAGATACGAGGAACACTGAAGCTTTCTTT,CASSQDTRNTEAFF
.,TRBV30,TRBJ2-3,.,TGTGCCTGGAGCGGAGGGAGCAGAGATACGCAGTATTTT,CAWSGGSRDTQYF
.,TRBV5-5,TRBJ1-1,TRBD1,TGTGCCAGCAGCTTGCAACAGGGGTTGGACGAAGCTTTCTTT,CASSLQQGLDEAFF
once,TRBV6-5,TRBJ1-1,.,TGTGCCATTTCACGTTCAATGAACACTGAAGCTTTCTTT,CAISRSMNTEAFF
.,TRBV5-1,TRBJ2-1,.,TGCGCCAGCAGGGTTCGGTCCTACAATGAGCAGTTCTTC,CASRVRSYNEQFF
.,TRBV7-9,TRBJ1-1,.,TGTGCCAGCAGCCCCCTAGGGCAGGGACAGAACACTGAAGCTTTCTTT,CASSPLGQGQNTEAFF
.,TRBV29-1,TRBJ1-4,.,TGCAGCGCCGGCGGGGGGGCTGAGGCAGAAAAACTGTTTTTT,CSAGGGAEAEKLFF
.,TRBV5-1,TRBJ2-5,TRBD2,TGCGCCAGCAGGCCCCGACTAGCGGGCCACCAAGAGACCCAGTACTTC,CASRPRLAGHQETQYF
.,TRBV19,TRBJ1-1,TRBD1,TGTGCCAGTAGTAATCAGGGGGCCAGGGCTGAAGCTTTCTTT,CASSNQGARAEAFF
.,TRBV5-4,TRBJ2-7,.,TGTGCCAGCACCCCCTACGAGTCTTCCTACGAGCAGTACTTC,CASTPYESSYEQYF
.,TRBV15,TRBJ2-1,TRBD2,TGTGCCACCAGCCCTCGGACTAGCGGGAGAGAGCAGTTCTTC,CATSPRTSGREQFF
.,TRBV28,TRBJ1-1,.,TGTGCCAGCAGTTTGGATAGACTGAACACTGAAGCTTTCTTT,CASSLDRLNTEAFF
once,TRBV2,TRBJ2-1,TRBD2,TGTGCCAGCAGTGACCGGGAGGGCTATAATGAGCAGTTCTTC,CASSDREGYNEQFF
.,TRBV4-1,TRBJ1-4,.,TGCGCCAGCAGCCCCCAGGCAACTAATGAAAAACTGTTTTTT,CASSPQATNEKLFF